This note documents a single TCR beta chain sequence. There is no known antigen for this receptor. There are no base qualities to consult, and no much larger clone falls within one base. The sample is drawn from a study of T cell changes during pregnancy in multiple sclerosis (dated by TCRdb to 2018 to 2020). Regarding the study in general: The study examined how the T cell repertoire changed over the course of pregnancy in women with multiple sclerosis.

The V end gives up 5 bases and the J end 4 bases, leaving 3 bases in the junction not matched to a gene. The germline V gene (reference sequence) provides CDR1 LNHNV and CDR2 YYDKDF. CDR3 length: 13 amino acids, cysteine to phenylalanine. The DNA shown is the 39-base CDR3, in frame from base 1. Library prep was done by the immunoSEQ multiplex PCR assay. The table was pulled from immuneACCESS by TCRdb, which kept in-frame rearrangements only. Such tables lose some clones; where checked, under half of the loss comes from unresolved V genes, and the rest has no known cause. The sample records approximately 63,000 clones, 90% to 95% of which are singletons. The ten largest clones represent approximately 1.4% of the sample.

Source: peripheral blood, taken after pregnancy. The chain couples TRBV15 to TRBJ2-3; a stretch of 7 junction bases matches TRBD2. This TCR was sampled from a female donor in good health, enrolled as a control in a pregnancy study. CDR3 reads: CATSHRGADTQYF. The DNA reads as follows: TGTGCCACCAGCCACCGGGGGGCAGATACGCAGTATTTT.